The 3 T cell receptor beta chains listed next were all sequenced from one sample in a study of CD8 T cells in ankylosing spondylitis. Study-wide points: Ankylosing spondylitis blood appeared to be characterized by a TCR beta motif of roughly eight highly homologous variants.

TCRdb independently ran MiXCR on the 5' RACE reads; one entry per CDR3 protein. Counted here are approximately 540,000 distinct CDR3 sequences, more than 9.5% occurring once; the ten biggest clones make up about 6.5%. These receptors lack a known antigen. The sample comprised blood, either unsorted or a sorted T cell fraction (not recorded which). Receptor source: a male donor with ankylosing spondylitis.

This clonotype came up a few times. This rearrangement joins TRBV7-6 to TRBJ2-7; 7 bases map to TRBD1. The CDR3 length is 15 residues. From germline, CDR1 is SGHVS and CDR2 FNYEAQ. Unmatched junction bases numbered 7, after V lost 2 bases and J lost 3 bases. The CDR3 bases are TGTGCCAGCAGCTTACAGACAGGGCCTTTCTACGAGCAGTACTTC. Residues: CASSLQTGPFYEQYF.

The DNA for the CDR3 is TGCAGTGCTAGGGACAGGGCAGGGAACATTCAGTACTTC. Protein sequence: CSARDRAGNIQYF. This chain uses TRBV20-1 with TRBJ2-4, with 8 positions matching TRBD1. CDR1 DFQATT and CDR2 SNEGSKA come from the germline V gene (reference sequence). Trimming at V came to 3 bases and at J to 7 bases, leaving 5 bases not matched to a gene. The CDR3 consists of 13 residues.

This sequence joins TRBV7-9 and TRBJ2-3; unclear D gene. Between the trimmed V and J ends, which lost 4 bases and 0 bases, there was a span of 8 bases. CDR1 is SEHNR and CDR2 is FQNEAQ in the germline V gene (reference sequence). CDR3 length equals 14 residues. CDR3 in amino acids: CASSSKSSTDTQYF. CDR3 nucleotides: TGTGCCAGCAGCTCAAAGTCTAGCACAGATACGCAGTATTTT. Variable domain in full (rest from reference TRBV7-9 and TRBJ2-3): DTGVSQNPRHKITKRGQNVTFRCDPISEHNRLYWYRQTLGQGPEFLTYFQNEAQLEKSRLLSDRFSAERPKGSFSTLEIQRTEQGDSAMYLCASSSKSSTDTQYFGPGTRLTVL.